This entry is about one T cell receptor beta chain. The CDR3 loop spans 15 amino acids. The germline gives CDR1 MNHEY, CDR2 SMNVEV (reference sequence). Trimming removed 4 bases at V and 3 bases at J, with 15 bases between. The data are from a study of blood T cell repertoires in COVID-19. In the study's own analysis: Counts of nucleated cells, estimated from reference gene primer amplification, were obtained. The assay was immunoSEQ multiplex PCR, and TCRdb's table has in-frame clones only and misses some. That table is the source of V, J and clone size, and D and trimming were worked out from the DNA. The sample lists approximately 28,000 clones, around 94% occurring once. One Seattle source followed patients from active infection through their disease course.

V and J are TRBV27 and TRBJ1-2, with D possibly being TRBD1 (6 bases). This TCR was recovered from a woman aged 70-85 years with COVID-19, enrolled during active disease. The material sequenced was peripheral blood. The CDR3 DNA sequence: TGTGCCAGCAGTTCTCGCACAGGGCTCTACTATGGCTACACCTTC. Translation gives CASSSRTGLYYGYTF.